The 32 T cell receptor beta chains given below trace back to one sample, sequenced in a study of T-cell memory formation after mild COVID-19. From the 5' RACE reads, TCRdb called clonotypes with MiXCR, one entry per CDR3 protein. The table has 120,000 to 150,000 distinct CDR3 sequences, around 21% seen once. Sequenced material: PBMCs or a T cell subset sorted from them (not recorded which). The receptor source for this set is an adult woman who had mild COVID-19 (a few samples of this study predate the infection). Cell type and time point are not known.

There are a few counts of this clonotype. This chain links TRBV4-3 with TRBJ1-2, with D unclear. V was pared by 0 bases and J by 8 bases, with 19 bases between. CDR1 and CDR2 (germline): LGHNA, YSLEER. The CDR3 is 16 amino acids. CDR3 in DNA: TGCGCCAGCAGCCAAGAGGTCTCCATAGGGCCCGGGGGCTACACCTTC. Protein: CASSQEVSIGPGGYTF.

This clonotype was recorded at least ten times. The chain links TRBV12-3 or TRBV12-4 to TRBJ1-1; no clear D gene. This CDR3 spans 12 amino acids. The V gene lost 8 bases and the J gene lost 4 bases, with 11 bases spanning the gap. This CDR3 reads CASGFGSTEAFF. CDR3 nucleotides: TGTGCCAGCGGATTTGGGTCCACTGAAGCTTTCTTT.

DNA of the CDR3: TGTGCCAGCAGTTTAGCCGAAATATACGAGCAGTACTTC. Protein sequence: CASSLAEIYEQYF. The chain couples TRBV12-3 or TRBV12-4 to TRBJ2-7; D gene ambiguous. The length of the CDR3 is 13 residues. Trimming removed 0 bases at V and 4 bases at J, with 7 bases between.

This clonotype showed up just a few times. This sequence joins TRBV4-3 and TRBJ2-1; TRBD2 aligns across 9 bases. Per germline, CDR1 LGHNA and CDR2 YSLEER. The CDR3 consists of 16 residues. J was trimmed by 6 bases and V by 2 bases; bases with no gene match: 8. CDR3 loop: CASSQLGSGGLNEQFF. DNA for the CDR3: TGCGCCAGCAGCCAATTAGGTAGCGGGGGACTCAATGAGCAGTTCTTC.

This clonotype occurred a few times. For the CDR3, the DNA is TGCAGTGCTAGGGGACAGGGTGGCAATCAGCCCCAGCATTTT. Amino acid sequence: CSARGQGGNQPQHF. This chain joins TRBV20-1 and TRBJ1-5; 9 nucleotides align to TRBD1. The CDR3 spans 14 residues. The V segment lost 3 bases and the J segment 2 bases; nucleotides outside the gene matches: 2. CDR1 is DFQATT, CDR2 SNEGSKA, per germline (reference sequence).

The CDR3 region has the DNA TGTGCCATCAGTGACGGTGGTAGCGGGGGCTACGAGCAGTACTTC. Translating gives CAISDGGSGGYEQYF. The gene calls are TRBV10-3 and TRBJ2-7; 9 bases are a match to TRBD2. Per the germline V gene, CDR1 is ENHRY and CDR2 is SYGVKD. The CDR3 contains 15 residues. Trimming cost V 3 bases and J 3 bases; bases outside gene matches: 6.

The sample holds a few counts of this clonotype. This rearrangement joins TRBV6-2 or TRBV6-3 to TRBJ2-3; weak D call: TRBD2 (6 bases). V lost 5 bases to trimming and J lost 13 bases, with 16 bases between them. Per the germline V gene, CDR1 is MNHEY and CDR2 is SVGEGT. The CDR3 loop spans 12 amino acids. The CDR3 bases are TGTGCCAGCAGTCCCTTAGGAGGGGTGGAGTATTTT. Translation gives CASSPLGGVEYF.

This clonotype has more than one count but fewer than ten. This chain connects TRBV5-1 to TRBJ2-4; 11 bases are shared with TRBD2. This CDR3 contains 17 residues. J gave up 6 bases and V 0 bases, and 8 bases lay outside the gene matches. CDR1 and CDR2 (germline): SGHRS, YFSETQ. The CDR3 DNA reads TGCGCCAGCAGCTTGGAGCTAGCGGGAGGCCAAACAAACATTCAGTACTTC. Translation: CASSLELAGGQTNIQYF.

V is TRBV5-1 and J is TRBJ2-3, with D unresolved. Germline V gene data show CDR1 as SGHRS and CDR2 as YFSETQ. V was trimmed by 0 bases and J by 2 bases, leaving 7 bases between them. CDR3 length: 14 residues. The CDR3 DNA is TGCGCCAGCAGCTTGGACGCTCCCACAGATACGCAGTATTTT. The encoded protein is CASSLDAPTDTQYF.

This sequence joins TRBV5-1 and TRBJ2-3; no clear D. V lost 0 bases to trimming and J lost 6 bases, with 14 bases between them. Germline assignment: CDR1 SGHRS and CDR2 YFSETQ. The CDR3 extends over 15 amino acids. In nucleotides, the CDR3 is TGCGCCAGCAGCTTGGGACATTCTATAAGGGATACGCAGTATTTT. This sequence encodes CASSLGHSIRDTQYF.

The chain recombines TRBV5-1 with TRBJ1-6; maybe TRBD1 (5 bases). V lost 1 base to trimming and J lost 5 bases, with 13 bases between them. Per germline, CDR1 SGHRS and CDR2 YFSETQ. The CDR3 has 16 amino acids. The CDR3 DNA reads TGCGCCAGCAGCTTGTGGGGGACGGTAGATAATTCACCCCTCCACTTT. It encodes CASSLWGTVDNSPLHF.

The table lists this clonotype with a few counts. This sequence joins TRBV7-8 and TRBJ1-5; the D gene is possibly TRBD1 (6 bases). With 6 bases removed from V and 9 bases from J, the gap between germline ends came to 18 bases. Germline V gene sequence: CDR1 SGHVS, CDR2 FQNEAQ. CDR3 length: 14 amino acids. CDR3 loop: CASSPRDTAGPQHF. The CDR3 DNA follows: TGTGCCAGCAGTCCCCGGGACACGGCAGGGCCCCAGCATTTT.

In its sample, this clonotype was seen a few times. The rearrangement links TRBV6-5 to TRBJ1-1, with TRBD1 matching 9 bases. Per the germline V gene, CDR1 is MNHEY and CDR2 is SVGAGI. This CDR3 is 12 amino acids long. V shed 7 bases, J shed 12 bases, and the junction held 9 bases outside the gene matches. The CDR3 sequence: CASTQGQGRTFF. The CDR3, as DNA: TGTGCCAGCACTCAAGGACAGGGGAGGACTTTCTTT.

This chain uses TRBV6-1 with TRBJ2-7, with 7 bases fitting TRBD2. This CDR3 has 15 residues. Per the germline V gene, CDR1 is MNHNS and CDR2 is SASEGT. With 8 bases clipped from V and 3 bases from J, the junction kept 13 bases outside the gene matches. CDR3 region: CASLPYQGLFYEQYF. CDR3 nucleotide sequence: TGTGCCAGCTTACCTTACCAGGGACTATTCTACGAGCAGTACTTC.

V usage is TRBV20-1 and J usage is TRBJ2-1; the D gene is possibly TRBD2 (7 bases). The CDR3 is 16 residues long. V was pared by 6 bases and J by 8 bases, with 26 bases between. CDR1 and CDR2 from the germline V gene are DFQATT and SNEGSKA (reference sequence). CDR3 sequence (DNA): TGCAGTGCCCCGATTACTCTTACCACGGGGGGCGATGAGCAGTTCTTC. It is translated as CSAPITLTTGGDEQFF.

This clonotype was seen a few times. The rearrangement joins TRBV12-3 or TRBV12-4 to TRBJ2-3; no clear D gene. The CDR3 is 14 residues long. Deletions cut 5 bases from V and 2 bases from J, with 11 bases between. CDR3 sequence (DNA): TGTGCCAGCAGTCCCCTTCGGGTCACAGATACGCAGTATTTT. The encoded protein is CASSPLRVTDTQYF.

The rearrangement uses TRBV20-1 and TRBJ2-3, with a tentative D call TRBD2 (5 bases). V was shortened by 1 base and J by 1 base, with 21 bases between the two germline ends. CDR1 and CDR2 from the germline V gene are DFQATT and SNEGSKA (reference sequence). CDR3 length: 18 residues. The CDR3 sequence is CSARVNSGSGSGTDTQYF. CDR3 nucleotides: TGCAGTGCTAGAGTTAACTCGGGTTCGGGATCTGGCACAGATACGCAGTATTTT.

This rearrangement joins TRBV6-2 or TRBV6-3 to TRBJ2-3, with 7 bases matching TRBD2. The CDR3 extends over 14 amino acids. The V and J ends lost 6 bases and 4 bases, in that order; junction bases with no gene match: 7. Germline CDR1 MNHEY, CDR2 SVGEGT. CDR3 in DNA: TGTGCCAGCAGACCGAGCGGGAAGGCAGATACGCAGTATTTT. Protein: CASRPSGKADTQYF.

This rearrangement joins TRBV11-2 to TRBJ2-3; TRBD2 might be the D (6 bases). The CDR3 extends over 15 amino acids. Germline values: CDR1 SGHAT, CDR2 FQNNGV. The germline V and J ends were trimmed by 4 bases and 1 base, with 12 bases remaining between them. The CDR3 DNA reads as TGTGCCAGCAGCTCCCAGCGGAGGGGCACAGATACGCAGTATTTT. Protein: CASSSQRRGTDTQYF.

This chain links TRBV7-8 with TRBJ1-5; D may be TRBD1 (5 bases). CDR1 is SGHVS and CDR2 is FQNEAQ in the germline V gene. With 5 bases removed from V and 6 bases from J, the gap between germline ends came to 17 bases. This CDR3 region has 15 residues. The CDR3 DNA follows: TGTGCCAGCAGCACGGGCCTTCATGGGGCTCAGCCCCAGCATTTT. Translating gives CASSTGLHGAQPQHF.

The table lists this clonotype with a few counts. This chain joins TRBV3-1 and TRBJ1-2; D may be TRBD1 (6 bases). CDR1 LGHDT and CDR2 YNNKEL come from the germline V gene (reference sequence). The CDR3 is made up of 13 amino acids. Trimming took 4 bases from V and 8 from J, leaving 14 bases between them. The CDR3 loop reads CASSPTGGEGYTF. CDR3 nucleotides: TGTGCCAGCAGCCCTACTGGGGGCGAAGGCTACACCTTC.

The chain is built from TRBV18 and TRBJ1-2, with 8 positions matching TRBD1. Germline V gene sequence: CDR1 KGHSH, CDR2 LQKENI. The CDR3 is 14 residues long. Trimming removed 3 bases from V and 5 bases from J; junction bases left unmatched: 5. CDR3 residues: CASSPGQDMYGYTF. The CDR3 region has the DNA TGTGCCAGCTCACCGGGACAGGATATGTATGGCTACACCTTC.

The table lists this clonotype with a few counts. The chain links TRBV15 to TRBJ2-7; 9 bases fit TRBD1. The junction had 12 bases not matched to a gene; V was cut back by 2 bases and J by 1 base. The germline V gene has CDR1 LNHNV and CDR2 YYDKDF (reference sequence). The CDR3 spans 18 residues. CDR3 sequence (DNA): TGTGCCACCAGCAGAACTTTACGGGCCGGGACAGGGTCCTACGAGCAGTACTTC. Encoded protein: CATSRTLRAGTGSYEQYF.

This rearrangement joins TRBV25-1 to TRBJ2-1; 8 bases map to TRBD1. CDR1 is MGHDK and CDR2 is SYGVNS in the germline V gene. The CDR3 is 13 residues long. Trimming at V came to 5 bases and at J to 6 bases, leaving 3 bases not matched to a gene. CDR3: CASSSTGGNEQFF. The CDR3 DNA is TGTGCCAGCAGTTCCACAGGGGGCAATGAGCAGTTCTTC.

In its sample, this clonotype was seen a few times. The J gene is TRBJ2-3, the V gene TRBV30; D tentatively fits TRBD1 or TRBD2 (5 bases each). The CDR3 is 16 residues long. Germline V gene data show CDR1 as GTSNPN and CDR2 as SVGIG (reference sequence). Trimming left V 5 bases short and J 2 bases short, with 20 bases between. The CDR3 region is CAWRPGTGYDTDTQYF. CDR3 DNA sequence: TGTGCCTGGCGGCCCGGGACGGGGTACGACACAGATACGCAGTATTTT.

This clonotype has more than one count but fewer than ten. This chain uses TRBV9 with TRBJ2-7; D possibly uses TRBD1 or TRBD2 (5 bases each). The CDR3 extends over 15 amino acids. Germline assignment: CDR1 SGDLS and CDR2 YYNGEE. With 0 bases removed from V and 0 bases from J, the gap between germline ends came to 10 bases. The CDR3 here is CASSVESGSSYEQYF. DNA for the CDR3: TGTGCCAGCAGCGTAGAATCAGGGAGCTCCTACGAGCAGTACTTC.

The chain couples TRBV18 to TRBJ1-2; a weak D match, TRBD1 (6 bases). V dropped 3 bases and J dropped 4 bases, with 9 bases sitting between them. The CDR3 sequence is 13 residues long. CDR1 is KGHSH, CDR2 LQKENI, per germline. The CDR3 is CASSPDRTYGYTF. For the CDR3, the DNA is TGTGCCAGCTCACCGGACAGAACCTATGGCTACACCTTC. Full variable domain (missing parts from reference TRBV18 and TRBJ1-2): NAGVMQNPRHLVRRRGQEARLRCSPMKGHSHVYWYRQLPEEGLKFMVYLQKENIIDESGMPKERFSAEFPKEGPSILRIQQVVRGDSAAYFCASSPDRTYGYTFGSGTRLTVV.

V is TRBV11-2 and J is TRBJ2-7; perhaps TRBD1 as D (6 bases). Germline CDR1 SGHAT, CDR2 FQNNGV. Between the trimmed V and J ends, which lost 1 base and 6 bases, there was a span of 19 bases. This CDR3 contains 16 residues. CDR3 protein: CASSLGPRGSAGEQYF. CDR3 coding DNA: TGTGCCAGCAGCTTAGGCCCTAGGGGGTCCGCTGGCGAGCAGTACTTC.

V and J are TRBV2 and TRBJ2-3; 7 bases are a match to TRBD1. Germline lookup yields CDR1 SNHLY and CDR2 FYNNEI. The CDR3 is 15 amino acids. V was pared by 7 bases and J by 0 bases, with 7 bases of the junction left unmatched. CDR3 DNA sequence: TGTGCCAGCACCGGACAGGTCTTTAGCACAGATACGCAGTATTTT. It yields the protein CASTGQVFSTDTQYF.

This clonotype was seen many times. This sequence joins TRBV29-1 and TRBJ2-7; 9 positions match TRBD1. Germline V gene data show CDR1 as SQVTM and CDR2 as ANQGSEA. J lost 6 bases, V lost 6 bases, and 6 bases had no gene match. CDR3 length: 12 residues. CDR3 coding DNA: TGCAGCGTCCGGGGACAGGGCGGCGAGCAGTACTTC. Amino acids: CSVRGQGGEQYF.

In this sample, this clonotype turned up a few times. The chain uses TRBV24-1 and TRBJ2-3; D remains ambiguous. The V end lost 5 bases, the J end lost 1 base, and 6 bases lay between the germline ends. CDR1 and CDR2 (germline): KGHDR, SFDVKD. The CDR3 length is 13 residues. The CDR3 sequence: CATSASGTDTQYF. CDR3 coding DNA: TGTGCCACCAGTGCCTCAGGCACAGATACGCAGTATTTT.

This sequence joins TRBV7-9 and TRBJ2-7; the D is unclear. The germline V gene encodes CDR1 SEHNR and CDR2 FQNEAQ (reference sequence). This CDR3 contains 12 residues. V was trimmed by 0 bases and J by 9 bases, leaving 9 bases between them. The CDR3 nucleotides are TGTGCCAGCAGCTTAGCAACTAAGGCGCAGTACTTC. It codes for CASSLATKAQYF.